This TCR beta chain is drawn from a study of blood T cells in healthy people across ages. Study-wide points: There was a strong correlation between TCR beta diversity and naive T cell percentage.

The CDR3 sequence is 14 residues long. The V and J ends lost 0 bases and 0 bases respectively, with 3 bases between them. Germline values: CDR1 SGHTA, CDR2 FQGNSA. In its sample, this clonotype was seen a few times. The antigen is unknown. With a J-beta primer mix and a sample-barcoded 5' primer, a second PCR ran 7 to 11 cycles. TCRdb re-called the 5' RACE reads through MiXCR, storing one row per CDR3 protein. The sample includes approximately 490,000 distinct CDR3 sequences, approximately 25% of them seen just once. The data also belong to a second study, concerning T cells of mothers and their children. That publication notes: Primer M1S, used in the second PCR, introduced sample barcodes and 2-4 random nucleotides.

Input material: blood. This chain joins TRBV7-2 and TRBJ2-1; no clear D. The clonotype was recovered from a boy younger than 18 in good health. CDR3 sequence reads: CASSLASSYNEQFF. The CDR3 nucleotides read TGTGCCAGCAGCTTAGCGAGCTCCTACAATGAGCAGTTCTTC.